Below are 2 T cell receptor beta chains sequenced from a single sample in a study of OX40 agonist ivuxolimab in advanced cancers. The repertoire was sequenced with immunoSEQ multiplex PCR; TCRdb's copy has only in-frame clones and lacks some. The sample has about 51,000 clones, about 86% seen once. The source material was CD4+ or CD8+ T cells sorted from blood, sampled in a trial of the OX40 agonist ivuxolimab. The receptors shown here come from an adult with an advanced solid tumor such as melanoma, head and neck, liver or kidney cancer.

J is TRBJ1-2 and V is TRBV11-2, with 7 bases matching TRBD1. The ends lost 1 base at V and 4 bases at J; junction bases unmatched: 3. The germline gives CDR1 SGHAT, CDR2 FQNNGV. This CDR3 spans 14 amino acids. CDR3 coding DNA: TGTGCCAGCAGCTTAGGGGGGACAGCCTATGGCTACACCTTC. This codes for CASSLGGTAYGYTF.

The rearrangement uses TRBV12-2 and TRBJ1-6; TRBD1 is the table's D call and was not checked against the DNA. TRBV12-2 is a pseudogene locus. This CDR3 comprises 21 residues. CDR3 bases: TGTGCAAGTCGCTTAGTCTCACGTCCGGGACAGGGTATTCGTTCTCCTTCACCCCTCCACTTT. Its protein is CASRLVSRPGQGIRSPSPLHF.